The present TCR beta chain was sequenced within a study of T cell responses to AZD1222 COVID-19 vaccine. Study details: Pooling was applied to second doses at about 4 or about 12 weeks.

Assay used: immunoSEQ multiplex PCR; TCRdb lists only in-frame clones, some missing. The sample carries under 150,000 clones, 88% recorded once. V was cut by 5 bases and J by 0 bases, with 7 bases left in between. Germline CDR1 reads LGHNA; CDR2 reads YNFKEQ. The CDR3 is made up of 13 amino acids. About this clone: Its cognate antigen is unknown.

General study findings and limits: Possibly, clonal diversity was underestimated; donors were largely white British and included more females.

This sequence joins TRBV4-2 and TRBJ1-1; D is undetermined. The receptor's source is an adult in good health. This sample comprised peripheral blood, obtained on day 0 of AZD1222 vaccination. The CDR3 coding sequence is TGTGCCAGCAGCATCAAGATGAACACTGAAGCTTTCTTT. It specifies CASSIKMNTEAFF.